These 20 T cell receptor beta chains were all obtained from the same sample, sequenced in a study of T cells in Graves' hyperthyroidism and ophthalmopathy. RNA transcripts were the template for amplifying TCR beta CDR3 regions. A first-round RT-PCR of the TCR CDR3 used the HTBI primer set. MiXCR, run by TCRdb on the multiplex PCR reads, gives a single entry per CDR3 protein. The profile shows 700,000 or so distinct CDR3 sequences, roughly 15% of them singletons. Sequencing input: blood. The receptor set was obtained from a woman aged 45-65 years with Graves' ophthalmopathy.

CDR3: CATSEGGRSVVDEQFF. The CDR3 nucleotides read TGTGCCACCAGTGAGGGGGGACGGAGCGTTGTGGATGAGCAGTTCTTC. The genes are TRBV24-1 and TRBJ2-1, with a weak D call TRBD2 (6 bases). V was trimmed by 4 bases and J by 8 bases, leaving 20 bases between them. The V gene's germline CDR1 is KGHDR and CDR2 SFDVKD. The CDR3 covers 16 residues.

This clonotype has a handful of counts. A much larger clonotype is one base distant, so this may be a read error. The chain links TRBV20-1 to TRBJ1-5; TRBD1 matches 9 bases. The V gene's germline CDR1 is DFQATT and CDR2 SNEGSKA (reference sequence). The CDR3 totals 16 residues. The CDR3 is CSAGDVGTGFDQPQHF. DNA of the CDR3: TGCAGTGCTGGAGATGTCGGGACAGGGTTCGATCAGCCCCAGCATTTT.

The sample holds a few counts of this clonotype. The chain uses TRBV12-5 and TRBJ2-6, with 7 bases aligning to TRBD1. J was trimmed by 1 base and V by 1 base; bases with no gene match: 1. Germline CDR1 LGHNT, CDR2 FRNRAP. The CDR3 consists of 16 residues. DNA for the CDR3: TGTGCTAGTGGTTTGGGGGACAGTTCTGGGGCCAACGTCCTGACTTTC. Protein product: CASGLGDSSGANVLTF.

This clonotype came up many times. The gene calls are TRBV13 and TRBJ2-1; D unresolved. The ends were cut back, 7 bases at V and 5 bases at J, with 12 bases in the middle. The CDR3 loop spans 13 amino acids. Germline V gene lookup returns CDR1 PRHDT and CDR2 FYEKMQ (reference sequence). This chain's CDR3 is CASTNERDNEQFF. Here the CDR3 DNA reads TGTGCCAGCACCAACGAAAGGGACAATGAGCAGTTCTTC. Supplemented by reference TRBV13 and TRBJ2-1, the full variable domain reads AAGVIQSPRHLIKEKRETATLKCYPIPRHDTVYWYQQGPGQDPQFLISFYEKMQSDKGSIPDRFSAQQFSDYHSELNMSSLELGDSALYFCASTNERDNEQFFGPGTRLTVL.

This clonotype occurred many times. J is TRBJ1-2 and V is TRBV20-1; TRBD1 is a possible D gene (5 bases). The V end was cut by 0 bases, the J end by 0 bases, with 8 bases between. CDR3 length: 14 amino acids. Per germline, CDR1 DFQATT and CDR2 SNEGSKA (reference sequence). The CDR3 protein is CSARDLTANYGYTF. CDR3 nucleotide sequence: TGCAGTGCTAGAGATCTGACAGCTAACTATGGCTACACCTTC.

V usage is TRBV12-3 or TRBV12-4 and J usage is TRBJ2-3; 10 nucleotides line up with TRBD2. The trim removed 6 bases at V and 6 bases at J, leaving 15 bases unmatched. This CDR3 region has 17 residues. In nucleotides, the CDR3 is TGTGCCAGCAGCCCACCGACTCTAGCGGGAGACAGGGATACGCAGTATTTT. Translating it yields CASSPPTLAGDRDTQYF.

This clonotype was recorded many times. The chain joins TRBV27 to TRBJ2-7, with a weak D call TRBD1 (5 bases). Trimming left V 5 bases short and J 0 bases short, with 14 bases between. The CDR3 runs 15 residues. The germline CDR1 and CDR2 sequences are MNHEY and SMNVEV (reference sequence). CDR3 nucleotide sequence: TGTGCCAGCAGTCCATCGACAGTGGTCTCCTACGAGCAGTACTTC. Amino acids: CASSPSTVVSYEQYF.

This chain links TRBV4-3 with TRBJ2-2; possibly TRBD2 for D (6 bases). Trimming stripped 8 bases from V and 5 bases from J, with 18 bases between. The CDR3 has 15 amino acids. The germline gives CDR1 LGHNA, CDR2 YSLEER. CDR3 in DNA: TGCGCCAGCGGACCGGGCCTGGGGAGGACCGGGGAGCTGTTTTTT. It encodes CASGPGLGRTGELFF.

This clonotype was picked up many times. The rearrangement joins TRBV12-5 to TRBJ2-7; possible D gene TRBD2, 5 bases. The V end was cut by 7 bases, the J end by 4 bases, with 14 bases between. Germline CDR1 LGHNT, CDR2 FRNRAP. The CDR3 runs to 13 residues. Written as DNA, the CDR3 is TGTGCTAGTGATGAGCCGGGATCGTACGAGCAGTACTTC. The encoded protein is CASDEPGSYEQYF.

This clonotype has at least ten counts. The chain has TRBV18 and TRBJ2-7; 7 nucleotides match TRBD1. The junction had 5 bases not matched to a gene; V was cut back by 6 bases and J by 3 bases. This CDR3 comprises 13 residues. Germline CDR1 and CDR2: KGHSH and LQKENI. The CDR3 spells CASSQGQLYEQYF. CDR3 sequence (DNA): TGTGCCAGCTCCCAGGGACAGCTCTACGAGCAGTACTTC.

The chain has TRBV15 and TRBJ1-4; D perhaps matches TRBD1 (6 bases). V lost 0 bases, J lost 3 bases, and 14 bases lay in between. CDR1 is LNHNV, CDR2 YYDKDF, per germline (reference sequence). The CDR3 runs 17 residues. Here the CDR3 DNA reads TGTGCCACCAGCAGAGAGGGTTTCGCAGGGGCTAATGAAAAACTGTTTTTT. Translating it yields CATSREGFAGANEKLFF.

The table lists this clonotype with many counts. CDR3 sequence (DNA): TGCAGTACTCGGGAGGGCAGCTCCTACAATGAGCAGTTCTTC. Translated, it gives CSTREGSSYNEQFF. V gene TRBV20-1 combines with J gene TRBJ2-1, with TRBD2 matching over 8 bases. This CDR3 spans 14 amino acids. Per germline, CDR1 DFQATT and CDR2 SNEGSKA (reference sequence). The junction had 6 bases not matched to a gene; V was cut back by 8 bases and J by 0 bases.

The CDR3 loop reads CASSQELAKGWETQYF. The DNA for the CDR3 is TGCGCCAGCAGCCAAGAGCTAGCGAAGGGGTGGGAGACCCAGTACTTC. The V gene is TRBV4-3, the J gene TRBJ2-5, with D possibly being TRBD2 (6 bases). V shed 0 bases and J shed 5 bases, with 16 bases lying between them. CDR3 size: 16 residues. Germline V gives CDR1 LGHNA, CDR2 YSLEER.

The chain employs TRBV3-1 and TRBJ2-1, with D possibly being TRBD2 (5 bases). Germline V gene sequence: CDR1 LGHDT, CDR2 YNNKEL (reference sequence). CDR3 length equals 16 residues. The V end was cut by 0 bases, the J end by 3 bases, with 12 bases between. In DNA form, the CDR3 reads TGTGCCAGCAGCCAAGATTTAGCGAGTATCTACAATGAGCAGTTCTTC. Amino acid sequence: CASSQDLASIYNEQFF.

This chain links TRBV3-1 with TRBJ2-5; TRBD2 matches at 11 bases. Germline loops: CDR1 LGHDT, CDR2 YNNKEL (reference sequence). V lost 2 bases, J lost 1 base, and 3 bases stayed unmatched. The length of the CDR3 is 16 residues. CDR3 coding DNA: TGTGCCAGCAGCCAACTCGGGACTAGCGGCCAAGAGACCCAGTACTTC. The encoded protein is CASSQLGTSGQETQYF.

At least ten counts were recorded for this clonotype. Written as DNA, the CDR3 is TGTGCCAGCTCACCACCGGTCGGTACAGATACGCAGTATTTT. Translation gives CASSPPVGTDTQYF. The V call is TRBV18, the J call TRBJ2-3; D call uncertain. The length of the CDR3 is 14 residues. V lost 0 bases and J 3 bases, leaving 7 bases between the germline ends. Germline CDR1 KGHSH, CDR2 LQKENI.

This clonotype was counted at least ten times. This chain connects TRBV7-2 to TRBJ1-1; D is ambiguous. Germline CDR1 and CDR2: SGHTA and FQGNSA. Trimming left V 3 bases short and J 3 bases short, with 11 bases between. The CDR3 consists of 14 residues. CDR3 nucleotides: TGTGCCAGCAGCTTGAGTCTGGACCACACTGAAGCTTTCTTT. This sequence encodes CASSLSLDHTEAFF.

This clonotype was recorded at least ten times. The V and J genes are TRBV7-2 and TRBJ2-5; 7 bases agree with TRBD2. The CDR3 has 17 amino acids. Per germline, CDR1 SGHTA and CDR2 FQGNSA. V gave up 1 base and J gave up 0 bases; unmatched junction bases: 8. The CDR3 region is CASSLVVGGSNQETQYF. CDR3 nucleotide sequence: TGTGCCAGCAGCTTAGTTGTGGGCGGGAGTAACCAAGAGACCCAGTACTTC.

This clonotype was seen ten or more times. V is TRBV7-9 and J is TRBJ2-3, with 7 nucleotides matching TRBD2. This CDR3 region has 16 residues. Per germline, CDR1 SEHNR and CDR2 FQNEAQ (reference sequence). V dropped 5 bases and J dropped 2; count of bases not matched to a gene: 10. The CDR3 loop is CASSVPGLRTTDTQYF. For the CDR3, the DNA is TGTGCCAGCAGCGTTCCGGGACTACGGACCACAGATACGCAGTATTTT.

This clonotype occurred many times. The chain carries TRBV27 and TRBJ2-7; no firm D call. This CDR3 spans 13 amino acids. Deletions cut 5 bases from V and 7 bases from J, with 15 bases between. Germline V lookup: CDR1 MNHEY, CDR2 SMNVEV (reference sequence). The CDR3 here is CASSEVNVREQYF. The CDR3 DNA sequence: TGTGCCAGCAGTGAGGTTAATGTGAGGGAGCAGTACTTC.